This TCR beta chain was found in a study of a mutant IDH1 vaccine in newly diagnosed glioma. This clone has only a few counts. The time point denotes: baseline, week 1 (first vaccination visit). Treatment: pre-vaccination baseline after standard-of-care therapy. The CDR3 covers 14 residues. Germline CDR1 is SGHDT and CDR2 is YYEEEE. Trimming cost V 6 bases and J 5 bases, with 17 bases left between them. Using immunoSEQ multiplex PCR, the repertoire was profiled, and TCRdb retains in-frame clones only, with some absent. The repertoire consists of around 37,000 clones, with under 80% occurring once and the leading ten covering 7.5% to 9.5%.

The clonotype was recovered from a man aged 40-49 years with glioma. Some clones in this sample may be carry-over from other donors' samples. This material consisted of PBMCs, taken from a glioma patient treated with radiotherapy, temozolomide or both. The rearrangement uses TRBV5-6 and TRBJ1-1; D perhaps matches TRBD1 (6 bases). CDR3 sequence: CASNEQGRWTEAFF. In nucleotides, the CDR3 is TGTGCCAGCAACGAACAGGGTAGGTGGACTGAAGCTTTCTTT.